Following are 5 T cell receptor beta chains from one sample sequenced in a study of a mutant IDH1 vaccine in newly diagnosed glioma. The antigens for these receptors are not known. The time point is: week 47, end of study. Doses of 300 ug of mutant IDH1 20-mer peptide were given with topical imiquimod. Clones were sequenced by immunoSEQ multiplex PCR, and TCRdb holds only the in-frame ones, with some missing. The sample lists almost 95,000 clones, roughly 86% occurring once. The sample was PBMCs, taken from a glioma patient whose treatment included an IDH1 peptide vaccine. Receptors originate from a woman aged 50 to 60 with glioma.

The chain carries TRBV5-6 and TRBJ1-5; D perhaps matches TRBD1 (6 bases). V was clipped by 1 base and J by 6 bases, with 8 bases between them. The CDR3 has 13 residues. Germline V lookup: CDR1 SGHDT, CDR2 YYEEEE. For the CDR3, the DNA is TGTGCCAGCAGCTTGTACAGGGCTCAGCCCCAGCATTTT. Translated, it gives CASSLYRAQPQHF.

This clone has a single count. The chain links TRBV7-9 to TRBJ2-2; 11 bases line up with TRBD2. Trimming cost V 0 bases and J 2 bases; bases outside gene matches: 5. CDR1 and CDR2 (germline): SEHNR, FQNEAQ (reference sequence). The CDR3 consists of 18 residues. The DNA of the CDR3 is TGTGCCAGCAGCTTAGCGTGGGGACTAGCGGTTAACACCGGGGAGCTGTTTTTT. Residues: CASSLAWGLAVNTGELFF.

The chain joins TRBV18 to TRBJ2-3; D might be TRBD2 (5 bases). The V gene lost 0 bases and the J gene lost 2 bases, with 12 bases spanning the gap. The germline gives CDR1 KGHSH, CDR2 LQKENI. The CDR3 totals 16 residues. The CDR3 loop reads CASSPPSGAITDTQYF. The CDR3 nucleotides read TGTGCCAGCTCACCACCGAGCGGAGCCATCACAGATACGCAGTATTTT. Drawing the rest from reference TRBV18 and TRBJ2-3, the complete variable domain is NAGVMQNPRHLVRRRGQEARLRCSPMKGHSHVYWYRQLPEEGLKFMVYLQKENIIDESGMPKERFSAEFPKEGPSILRIQQVVRGDSAAYFCASSPPSGAITDTQYFGPGTRLTVL.

The chain combines TRBV7-9 with TRBJ2-3, with a tentative D call TRBD1 (5 bases). Trimming removed 5 bases from V and 3 bases from J, with 9 bases in between. Looked up from germline, CDR1 is SEHNR and CDR2 is FQNEAQ (reference sequence). This CDR3 has 13 residues. The CDR3 spells CASSPTETDTQYF. The CDR3 region has the DNA TGTGCCAGCAGCCCGACAGAGACAGATACGCAGTATTTT.

This sequence joins TRBV6-6 and TRBJ2-2; TRBD2 might be the D (6 bases). The V gene's germline CDR1 is MNHNY and CDR2 SVGAGI (reference sequence). CDR3 length: 13 residues. With 2 bases removed from V and 5 bases from J, the gap between germline ends came to 6 bases. The CDR3 DNA reads TGTGCCAGCAGTTACGGGGGGACCGGGGAGCTGTTTTTT. It codes for CASSYGGTGELFF.